Below, 10 T cell receptor beta chains from the same sample are listed, as sequenced in a study of T cell changes during pregnancy in multiple sclerosis. Clones were read by immunoSEQ multiplex PCR, and TCRdb kept only the in-frame ones, dropping some. The table includes 40,000 to 55,000 clones, almost 90% detected once. This specimen was peripheral blood, taken in the first trimester of pregnancy. The receptor source for this set is a female donor in good health, enrolled as a control in a pregnancy study.

V and J are TRBV18 and TRBJ2-7, with TRBD1 matching over 7 bases. Germline assignment: CDR1 KGHSH and CDR2 LQKENI. CDR3 size: 17 residues. V lost 4 bases, J lost 6 bases, and 18 bases stayed unmatched. The CDR3 spells CASSRLQTGTAVPEQYF. As DNA, the CDR3 is TGTGCCAGCTCACGACTCCAGACCGGGACAGCGGTACCCGAGCAGTACTTC.

This chain joins TRBV27 and TRBJ1-4; D is perhaps TRBD1 (6 bases). This CDR3 has 14 amino acids. Looked up from germline, CDR1 is MNHEY and CDR2 is SMNVEV (reference sequence). V lost 8 bases to trimming and J lost 3 bases, with 13 bases between them. CDR3 in amino acids: CASSPRTANEKLFF. CDR3 coding DNA: TGTGCCAGCTCCCCGAGGACAGCTAATGAAAAACTGTTTTTT.

The chain joins TRBV6-6 to TRBJ1-2; a possible D gene is TRBD1 (6 bases). The CDR3 consists of 16 residues. Germline CDR1 MNHNY, CDR2 SVGAGI (reference sequence). Trimming took off 0 bases at V and 0 bases at J, with 11 bases between the two ends. The CDR3 DNA is TGTGCCAGCAGTTACTCGAGGACAGACTCTAACTATGGCTACACCTTC. Protein: CASSYSRTDSNYGYTF.

V usage is TRBV4-2 and J usage is TRBJ1-1; unclear D gene. Deletions cut 0 bases from V and 0 bases from J, with 14 bases between. This CDR3 is 17 amino acids long. The germline V gene encodes CDR1 LGHNA and CDR2 YNFKEQ. In DNA form, the CDR3 reads TGTGCCAGCAGCCAAGAAGCGGCGAAGGCGGTGAACACTGAAGCTTTCTTT. This encodes CASSQEAAKAVNTEAFF.

This sequence joins TRBV6-1 and TRBJ2-1; D is undetermined. This CDR3 contains 15 residues. Germline V CDR1 and CDR2: MNHNS, SASEGT. V lost 4 bases and J 0 bases, leaving 10 bases between the germline ends. The CDR3 spells CASSGSYSSYNEQFF. CDR3 bases: TGTGCCAGCAGTGGAAGCTACAGCTCCTACAATGAGCAGTTCTTC.

The chain uses TRBV20-1 and TRBJ1-2; D remains unclear. The germline CDR1 and CDR2 sequences are DFQATT and SNEGSKA (reference sequence). The CDR3 extends over 10 amino acids. Trimming removed 4 bases from V and 7 bases from J, with 7 bases in between. CDR3 in DNA: TGCAGTGCTACCCCCGGTGGCTACACCTTC. This sequence encodes CSATPGGYTF.

The chain couples TRBV5-6 to TRBJ2-7, with 13 positions matching TRBD2. Trimming removed 3 bases from V and 3 bases from J; junction bases left unmatched: 12. CDR1 and CDR2 from the germline V gene are SGHDT and YYEEEE. The length of the CDR3 is 18 residues. The DNA of the CDR3 is TGTGCCAGCAGCTCTTTAGGACTAGCGGGAGTATGGGTCTACGAGCAGTACTTC. Translated: CASSSLGLAGVWVYEQYF.

The gene calls are TRBV28 and TRBJ2-3, with unresolved D. This CDR3 contains 16 residues. The V and J ends lost 6 bases and 0 bases respectively, with 16 bases between them. Germline V CDR1 and CDR2: MDHEN, SYDVKM. CDR3 protein: CASRGASLTSTDTQYF. CDR3 bases: TGTGCCAGCAGAGGAGCGAGTTTAACTAGCACAGATACGCAGTATTTT.

V usage is TRBV7-9 and J usage is TRBJ2-4, with 13 positions matching TRBD2. The V and J ends lost 5 bases and 9 bases, in that order; junction bases with no gene match: 10. Per germline, CDR1 SEHNR and CDR2 FQNEAQ (reference sequence). This CDR3 spans 16 amino acids. CDR3 in DNA: TGTGCCAGCAGCCGCCGACTAGCGGGAGGCATGGGCATTCAGTACTTC. Amino acids: CASSRRLAGGMGIQYF.

V gene TRBV10-3 combines with J gene TRBJ1-1; no clear D gene. Trimming pared 7 bases from V and 0 bases from J, leaving 12 bases between. The CDR3 has 14 amino acids. From germline, CDR1 is ENHRY and CDR2 SYGVKD. The CDR3 coding sequence is TGTGCCATCACTTCACAAGCGATGAACACTGAAGCTTTCTTT. Protein sequence: CAITSQAMNTEAFF.